A selection of T cell receptor beta chains follows, all from one sample in a study of cytomegalovirus exposure and HLA in healthy donors. Only in-frame clones appear in the TCRdb table, and some are missing; sequencing was by immunoSEQ multiplex PCR. The table has roughly 150,000 clones, more than 75% seen once; the top ten hold approximately 3%. Sequenced: PBMCs. These receptors were collected from a man younger than 35 in good health and CMV-seronegative. Each CDR3 is given with its conserved first and last residue. D genes are given only for firm matches. Rows give clone size only sometimes, using once, few, many, or a class for an expanded clone.

size	D	J	V	DNA	CDR3
.	TRBD1	TRBJ1-1	TRBV5-1	TGCGCCAGCAGCTTGGGGTGGGACAGGAACACTGAAGCTTTCTTT	CASSLGWDRNTEAFF
.	.	TRBJ1-2	TRBV5-1	TGCGCCAGCAGTTTTGACAGCGACTATGGCTACACCTTC	CASSFDSDYGYTF
.	TRBD1	TRBJ2-3	TRBV10-2	TGCGCCAGCAGTTTAACAGGGGGCCTCACAGATACGCAGTATTTT	CASSLTGGLTDTQYF
.	.	TRBJ1-1	TRBV6-5	TGTGCCAGCAGTTACTCAGCGGGGAACAGGAATGAAGCTTTCTTT	CASSYSAGNRNEAFF
.	TRBD1	TRBJ2-5	TRBV18	TGTGCCAGCTCCCCGGGACAGGGGCTCCAAGAGACCCAGTACTTC	CASSPGQGLQETQYF
.	TRBD1	TRBJ1-1	TRBV5-1	TGCGCCAGCACTACAGGGGGGAACACTGAAGCTTTCTTT	CASTTGGNTEAFF
.	.	TRBJ1-1	TRBV4-1	TGCGCCAGCAGCCAAGCTTTCGGGGGGAACACTGAAGCTTTCTTT	CASSQAFGGNTEAFF
.	.	TRBJ2-2	TRBV5-1	TGCGCCAGCAGCTTGGAGGCCCAGGGCGCGAACACCGGGGAGCTGTTTTTT	CASSLEAQGANTGELFF
once	.	TRBJ2-3	TRBV28	TGTGCCAGCAATGGCCAGGTTGGTGCAGATACGCAGTATTTT	CASNGQVGADTQYF
.	TRBD1	TRBJ2-4	TRBV6-6	TGTGCCAGCAGTGTCCTCGGGACAGGAGGCGAGGACATTCAGTACTTC	CASSVLGTGGEDIQYF
.	.	TRBJ2-2	TRBV27	TGTGCCAGCTCAGTGGGCAGAACTGGGGAGCTGTTTTTT	CASSVGRTGELFF
.	.	TRBJ1-1	TRBV29-1	TGCAGCGTTGACAGGGGAACTGAAGCTTTCTTT	CSVDRGTEAFF